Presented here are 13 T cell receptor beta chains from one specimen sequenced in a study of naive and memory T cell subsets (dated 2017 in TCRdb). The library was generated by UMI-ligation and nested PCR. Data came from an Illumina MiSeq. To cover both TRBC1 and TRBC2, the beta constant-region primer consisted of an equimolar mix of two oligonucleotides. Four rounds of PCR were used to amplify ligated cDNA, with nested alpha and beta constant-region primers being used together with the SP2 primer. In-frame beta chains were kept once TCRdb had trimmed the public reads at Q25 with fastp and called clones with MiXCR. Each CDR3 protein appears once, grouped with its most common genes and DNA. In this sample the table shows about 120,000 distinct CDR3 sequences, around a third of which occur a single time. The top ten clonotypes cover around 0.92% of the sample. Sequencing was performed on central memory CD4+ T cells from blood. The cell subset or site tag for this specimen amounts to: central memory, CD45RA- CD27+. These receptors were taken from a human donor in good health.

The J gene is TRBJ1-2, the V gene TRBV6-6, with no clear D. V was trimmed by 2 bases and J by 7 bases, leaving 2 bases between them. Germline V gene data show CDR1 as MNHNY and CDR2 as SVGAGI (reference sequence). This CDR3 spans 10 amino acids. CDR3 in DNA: TGTGCCAGCAGTTACGGTGGCTACACCTTC. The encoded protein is CASSYGGYTF.

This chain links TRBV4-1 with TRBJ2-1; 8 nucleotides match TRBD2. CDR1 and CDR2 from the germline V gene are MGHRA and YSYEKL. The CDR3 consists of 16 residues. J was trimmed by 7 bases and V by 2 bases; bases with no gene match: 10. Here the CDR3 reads CASSQSGRGGDNEQFF. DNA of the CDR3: TGCGCCAGCAGCCAAAGTGGCCGGGGGGGTGATAATGAGCAGTTCTTC.

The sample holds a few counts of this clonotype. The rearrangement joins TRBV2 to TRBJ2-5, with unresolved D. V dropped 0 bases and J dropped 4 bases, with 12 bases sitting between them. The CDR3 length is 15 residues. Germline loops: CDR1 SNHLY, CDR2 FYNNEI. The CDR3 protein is CASSEAPDVRETQYF. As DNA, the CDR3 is TGTGCCAGCAGTGAAGCTCCAGACGTACGAGAGACCCAGTACTTC.

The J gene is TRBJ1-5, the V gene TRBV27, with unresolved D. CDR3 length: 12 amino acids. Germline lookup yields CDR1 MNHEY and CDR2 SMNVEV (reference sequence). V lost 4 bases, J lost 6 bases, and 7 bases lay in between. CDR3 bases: TGTGCCAGCAGTTATGGCGGTCAGCCCCAGCATTTT. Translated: CASSYGGQPQHF.

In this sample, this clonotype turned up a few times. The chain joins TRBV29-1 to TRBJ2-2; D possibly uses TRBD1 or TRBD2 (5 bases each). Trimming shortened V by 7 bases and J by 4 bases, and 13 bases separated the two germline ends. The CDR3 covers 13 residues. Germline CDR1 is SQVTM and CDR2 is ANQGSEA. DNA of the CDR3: TGCAGCGGTGAGGGGCTTCTCACCGGGGAGCTGTTTTTT. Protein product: CSGEGLLTGELFF.

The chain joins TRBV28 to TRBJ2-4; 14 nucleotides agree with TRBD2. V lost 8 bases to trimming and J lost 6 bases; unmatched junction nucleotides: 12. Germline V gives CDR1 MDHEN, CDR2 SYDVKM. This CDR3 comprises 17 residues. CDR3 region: CASQMEGLAGVRNIQYF. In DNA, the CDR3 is TGTGCCAGCCAAATGGAGGGACTAGCGGGAGTCCGAAACATTCAGTACTTC. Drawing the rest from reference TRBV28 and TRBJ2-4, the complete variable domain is DVKVTQSSRYLVKRTGEKVFLECVQDMDHENMFWYRQDPGLGLRLIYFSYDVKMKEKGDIPEGYSVSREKKERFSLILESASTNQTSMYLCASQMEGLAGVRNIQYFGAGTRLSVL.

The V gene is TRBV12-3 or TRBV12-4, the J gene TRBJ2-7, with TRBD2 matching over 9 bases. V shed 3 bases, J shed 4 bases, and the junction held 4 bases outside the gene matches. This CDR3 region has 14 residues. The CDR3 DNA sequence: TGTGCCAGCAGTTTTGGCGGGAGGGGGTACGAGCAGTACTTC. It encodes CASSFGGRGYEQYF.

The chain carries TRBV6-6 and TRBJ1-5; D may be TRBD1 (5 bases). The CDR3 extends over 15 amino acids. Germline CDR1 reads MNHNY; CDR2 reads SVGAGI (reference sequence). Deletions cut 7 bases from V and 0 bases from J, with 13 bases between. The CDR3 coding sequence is TGTGCCAGCACCTTGTGGGGCGATAGCAATCAGCCCCAGCATTTT. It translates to CASTLWGDSNQPQHF.

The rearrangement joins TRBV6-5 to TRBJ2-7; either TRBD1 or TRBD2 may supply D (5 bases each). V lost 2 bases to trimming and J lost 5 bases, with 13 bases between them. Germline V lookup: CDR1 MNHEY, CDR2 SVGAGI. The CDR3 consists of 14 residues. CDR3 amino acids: CASSYQHRDHEQYF. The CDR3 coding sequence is TGTGCCAGCAGTTACCAACACCGGGACCACGAGCAGTACTTC.

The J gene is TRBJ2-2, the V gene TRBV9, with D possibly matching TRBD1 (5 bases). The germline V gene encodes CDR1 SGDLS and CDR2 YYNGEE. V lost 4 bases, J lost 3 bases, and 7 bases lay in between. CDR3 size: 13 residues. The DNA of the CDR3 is TGTGCCAGCAGCCGCAGGGACACCGGGGAGCTGTTTTTT. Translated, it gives CASSRRDTGELFF.

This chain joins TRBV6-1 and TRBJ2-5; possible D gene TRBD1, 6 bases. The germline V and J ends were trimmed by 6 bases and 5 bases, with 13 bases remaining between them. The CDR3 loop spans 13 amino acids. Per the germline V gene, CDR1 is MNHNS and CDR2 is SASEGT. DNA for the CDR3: TGTGCCAGCAGACTACAGGGCAGTGAGACCCAGTACTTC. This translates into CASRLQGSETQYF.

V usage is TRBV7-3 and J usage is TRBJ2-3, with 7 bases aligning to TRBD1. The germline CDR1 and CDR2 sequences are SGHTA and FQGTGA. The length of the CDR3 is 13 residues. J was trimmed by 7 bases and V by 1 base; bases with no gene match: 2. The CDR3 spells CASSLRGQNTQYF. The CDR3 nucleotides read TGTGCCAGCAGCTTAAGGGGACAGAATACGCAGTATTTT.

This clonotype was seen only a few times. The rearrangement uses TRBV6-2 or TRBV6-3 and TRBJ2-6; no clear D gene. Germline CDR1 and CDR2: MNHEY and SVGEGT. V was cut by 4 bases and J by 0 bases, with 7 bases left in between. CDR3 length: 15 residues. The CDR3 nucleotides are TGTGCCAGCAGTTCCCATAGCTCTGGGGCCAACGTCCTGACTTTC. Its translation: CASSSHSSGANVLTF.